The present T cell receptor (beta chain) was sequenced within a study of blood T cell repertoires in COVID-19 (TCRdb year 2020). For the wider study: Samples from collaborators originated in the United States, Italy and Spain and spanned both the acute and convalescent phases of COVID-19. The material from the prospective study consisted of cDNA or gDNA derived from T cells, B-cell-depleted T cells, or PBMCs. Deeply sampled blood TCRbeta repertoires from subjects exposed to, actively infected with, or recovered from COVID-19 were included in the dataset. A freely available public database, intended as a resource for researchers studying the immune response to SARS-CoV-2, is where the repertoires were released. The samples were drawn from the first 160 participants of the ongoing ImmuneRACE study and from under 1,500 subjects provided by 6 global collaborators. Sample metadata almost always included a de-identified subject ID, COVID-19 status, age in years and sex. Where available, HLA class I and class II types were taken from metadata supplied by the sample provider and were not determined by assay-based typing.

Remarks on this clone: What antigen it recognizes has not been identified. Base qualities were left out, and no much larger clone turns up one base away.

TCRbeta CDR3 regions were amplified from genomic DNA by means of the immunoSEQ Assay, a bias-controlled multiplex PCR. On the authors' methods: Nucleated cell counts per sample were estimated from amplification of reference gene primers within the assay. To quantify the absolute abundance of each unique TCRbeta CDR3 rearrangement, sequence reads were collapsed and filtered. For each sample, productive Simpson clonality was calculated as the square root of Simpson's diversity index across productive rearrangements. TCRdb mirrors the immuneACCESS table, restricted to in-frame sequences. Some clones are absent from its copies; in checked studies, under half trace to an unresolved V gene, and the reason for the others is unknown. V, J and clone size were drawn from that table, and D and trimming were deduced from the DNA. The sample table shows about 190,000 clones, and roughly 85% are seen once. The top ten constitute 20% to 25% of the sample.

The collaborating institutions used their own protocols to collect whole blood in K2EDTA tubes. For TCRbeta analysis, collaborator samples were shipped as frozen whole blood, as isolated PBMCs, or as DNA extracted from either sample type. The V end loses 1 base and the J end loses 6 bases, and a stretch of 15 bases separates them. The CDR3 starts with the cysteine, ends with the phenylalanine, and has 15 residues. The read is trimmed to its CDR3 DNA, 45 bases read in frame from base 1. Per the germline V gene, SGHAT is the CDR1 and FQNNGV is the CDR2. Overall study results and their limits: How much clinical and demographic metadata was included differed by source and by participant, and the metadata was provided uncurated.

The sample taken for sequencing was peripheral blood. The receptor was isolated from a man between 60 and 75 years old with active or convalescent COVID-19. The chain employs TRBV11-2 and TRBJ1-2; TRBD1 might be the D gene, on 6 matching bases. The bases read TGTGCCAGCAGCTTAGTAGGGGCAGGGGACGATGGCTACACCTTC. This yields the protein CASSLVGAGDDGYTF.